A single T cell receptor (beta chain) is shown here with its context. No antigen is known for it. The CDR3 is made up of 17 amino acids. From germline, CDR1 is SGHVS and CDR2 FNYEAQ. V was shortened by 1 base and J by 0 bases, with 13 bases between the two germline ends. TCRdb keeps only in-frame clones here, not all; method: immunoSEQ multiplex PCR. The data hold about 100,000 clones, with 85% to 95% observed a single time. The sample is drawn from a study of OX40 agonist ivuxolimab in advanced cancers. For the study at large: Ivuxolimab was administered intravenously to patients at 0.01 to 10 mg/kg every 2 weeks. Subjects had a mean age of about 60 years, with a range of roughly 20 to 79; less than 90% were male.

Study results and limitations: Normalized T-cell clonal expansion was also low in some nonresponders.

This clonotype was obtained from an adult with an advanced solid tumor such as melanoma, head and neck, liver or kidney cancer. The sample consisted of CD4+ or CD8+ T cells sorted from blood, taken in a trial of the OX40 agonist ivuxolimab. The V gene is TRBV7-6, the J gene TRBJ1-5; D gene ambiguous. In nucleotides, the CDR3 is TGTGCCAGCAGCTTAGGTCTGGGTGGAAATAGCAATCAGCCCCAGCATTTT. It specifies CASSLGLGGNSNQPQHF.